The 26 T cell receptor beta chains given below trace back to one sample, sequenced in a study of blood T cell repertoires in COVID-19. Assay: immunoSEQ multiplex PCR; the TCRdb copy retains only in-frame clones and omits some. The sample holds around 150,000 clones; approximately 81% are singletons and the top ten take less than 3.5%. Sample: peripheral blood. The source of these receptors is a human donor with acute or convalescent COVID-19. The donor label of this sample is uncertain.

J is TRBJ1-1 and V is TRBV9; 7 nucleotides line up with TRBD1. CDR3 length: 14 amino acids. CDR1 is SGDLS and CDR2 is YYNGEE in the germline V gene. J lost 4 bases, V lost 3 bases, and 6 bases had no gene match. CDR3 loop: CASSGSGGPTEAFF. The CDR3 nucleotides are TGTGCCAGCAGCGGATCAGGGGGGCCCACTGAAGCTTTCTTT.

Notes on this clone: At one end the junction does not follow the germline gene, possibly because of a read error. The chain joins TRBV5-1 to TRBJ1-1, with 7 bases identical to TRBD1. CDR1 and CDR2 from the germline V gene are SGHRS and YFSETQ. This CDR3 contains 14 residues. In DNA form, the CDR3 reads TGCGTCAGCAGCCGGAGGACAGGGAACACTGAAGCTTTCTTT. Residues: CVSSRRTGNTEAFF.

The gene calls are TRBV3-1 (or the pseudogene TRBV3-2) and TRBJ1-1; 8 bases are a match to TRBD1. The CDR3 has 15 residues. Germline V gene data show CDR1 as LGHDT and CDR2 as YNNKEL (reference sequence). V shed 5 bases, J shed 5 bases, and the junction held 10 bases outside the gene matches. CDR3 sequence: CASSSNLRGRTEAFF. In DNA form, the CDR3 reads TGTGCCAGCAGCTCAAACCTCAGGGGGCGTACTGAAGCTTTCTTT.

In nucleotides, the CDR3 is TGTGCCACCAGCAGAGACAGACAGGCGAATTCACCCCTCCACTTT. Its protein is CATSRDRQANSPLHF. V usage is TRBV15 and J usage is TRBJ1-6; maybe TRBD1 (6 bases). Per the germline V gene, CDR1 is LNHNV and CDR2 is YYDKDF (reference sequence). Trimming removed 0 bases at V and 7 bases at J, with 10 bases between. CDR3 length: 15 residues.

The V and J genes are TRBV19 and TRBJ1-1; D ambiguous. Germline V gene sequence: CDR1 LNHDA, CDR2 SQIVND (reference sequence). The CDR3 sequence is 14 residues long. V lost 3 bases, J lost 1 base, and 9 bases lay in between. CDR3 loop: CASSIRRPNTEAFF. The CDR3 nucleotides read TGTGCCAGTAGTATTCGGCGGCCGAACACTGAAGCTTTCTTT.

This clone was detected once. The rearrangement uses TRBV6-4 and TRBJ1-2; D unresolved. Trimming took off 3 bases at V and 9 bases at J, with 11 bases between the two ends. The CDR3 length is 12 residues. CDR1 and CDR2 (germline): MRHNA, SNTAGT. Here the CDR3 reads CASSDGPGSYTF. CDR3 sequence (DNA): TGTGCCAGCAGTGATGGCCCAGGTAGCTACACCTTC.

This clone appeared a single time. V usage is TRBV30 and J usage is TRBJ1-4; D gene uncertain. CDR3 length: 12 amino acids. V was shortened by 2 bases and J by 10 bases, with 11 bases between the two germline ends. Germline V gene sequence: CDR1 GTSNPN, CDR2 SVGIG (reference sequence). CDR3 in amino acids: CAWSFAVGKLFF. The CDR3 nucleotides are TGTGCCTGGAGTTTCGCGGTCGGAAAACTGTTTTTT.

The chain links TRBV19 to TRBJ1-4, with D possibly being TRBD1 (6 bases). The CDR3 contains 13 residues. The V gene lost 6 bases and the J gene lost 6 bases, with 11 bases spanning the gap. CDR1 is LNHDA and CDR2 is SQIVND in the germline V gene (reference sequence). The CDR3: CASSQGFYEKLFF. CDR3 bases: TGTGCCAGTAGCCAGGGGTTCTATGAAAAACTGTTTTTT.

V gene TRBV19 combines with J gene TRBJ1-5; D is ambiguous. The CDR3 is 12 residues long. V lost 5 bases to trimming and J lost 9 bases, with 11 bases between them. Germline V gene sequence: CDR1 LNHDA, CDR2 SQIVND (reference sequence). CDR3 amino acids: CASSYGSRPQHF. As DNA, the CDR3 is TGTGCCAGTAGTTACGGGTCGAGGCCCCAGCATTTT.

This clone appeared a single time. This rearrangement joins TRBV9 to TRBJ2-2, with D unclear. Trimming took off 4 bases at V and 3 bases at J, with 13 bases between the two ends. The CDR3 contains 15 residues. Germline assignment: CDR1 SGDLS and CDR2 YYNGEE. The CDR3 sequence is CASSQIDTHTGELFF. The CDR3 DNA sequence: TGTGCCAGCAGCCAGATAGACACCCACACCGGGGAGCTGTTTTTT.

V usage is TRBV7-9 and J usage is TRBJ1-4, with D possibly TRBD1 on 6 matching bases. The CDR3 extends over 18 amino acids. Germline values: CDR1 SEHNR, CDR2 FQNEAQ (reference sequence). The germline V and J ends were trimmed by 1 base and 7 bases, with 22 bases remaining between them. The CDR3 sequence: CASSLGEGVGYSGEKLFF. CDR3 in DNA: TGTGCCAGCAGCTTAGGAGAGGGGGTTGGTTATTCAGGTGAAAAACTGTTTTTT.

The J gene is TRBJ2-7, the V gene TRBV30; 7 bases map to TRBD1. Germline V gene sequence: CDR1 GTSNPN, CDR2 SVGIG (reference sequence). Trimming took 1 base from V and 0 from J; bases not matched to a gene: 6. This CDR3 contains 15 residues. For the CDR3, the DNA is TGTGCCTGGAGTGCCCCAGGGGGTAGCTCCTACGAGCAGTACTTC. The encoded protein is CAWSAPGGSSYEQYF.

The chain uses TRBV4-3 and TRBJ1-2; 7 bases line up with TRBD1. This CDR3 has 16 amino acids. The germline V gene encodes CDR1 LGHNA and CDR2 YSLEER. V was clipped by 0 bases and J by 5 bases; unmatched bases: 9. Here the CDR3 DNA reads TGCGCCAGCAGCCAAGATTTCGCAGGGGGGAGATATGGCTACACCTTC. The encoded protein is CASSQDFAGGRYGYTF.

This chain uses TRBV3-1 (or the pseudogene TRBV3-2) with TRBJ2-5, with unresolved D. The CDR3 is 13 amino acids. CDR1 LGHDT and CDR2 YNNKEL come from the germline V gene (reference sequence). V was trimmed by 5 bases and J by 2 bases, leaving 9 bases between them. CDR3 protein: CASSDTSQETQYF. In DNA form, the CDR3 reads TGTGCCAGCAGCGACACATCGCAAGAGACCCAGTACTTC.

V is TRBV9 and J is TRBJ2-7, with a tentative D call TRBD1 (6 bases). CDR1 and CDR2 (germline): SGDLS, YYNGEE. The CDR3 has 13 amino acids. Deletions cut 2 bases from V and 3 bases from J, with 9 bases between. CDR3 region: CASSVGANYEQYF. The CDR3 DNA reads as TGTGCCAGCAGCGTGGGGGCCAACTACGAGCAGTACTTC.

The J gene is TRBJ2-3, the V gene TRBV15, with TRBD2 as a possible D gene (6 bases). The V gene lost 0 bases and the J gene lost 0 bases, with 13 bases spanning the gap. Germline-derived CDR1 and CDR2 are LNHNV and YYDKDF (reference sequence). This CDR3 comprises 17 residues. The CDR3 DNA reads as TGTGCCACCAGCAGAGATGGCGGGACCCGCAGCACAGATACGCAGTATTTT. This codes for CATSRDGGTRSTDTQYF. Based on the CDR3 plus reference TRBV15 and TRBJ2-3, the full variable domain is DAMVIQNPRYQVTQFGKPVTLSCSQTLNHNVMYWYQQKSSQAPKLLFHYYDKDFNNEADTPDNFQSRRPNTSFCFLDIRSPGLGDTAMYLCATSRDGGTRSTDTQYFGPGTRLTVL.

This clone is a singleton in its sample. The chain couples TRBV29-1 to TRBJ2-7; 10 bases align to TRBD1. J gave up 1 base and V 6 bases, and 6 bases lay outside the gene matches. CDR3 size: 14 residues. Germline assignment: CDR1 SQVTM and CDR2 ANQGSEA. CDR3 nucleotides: TGCAGCGTCACCGGGACAGGGGCTTCCTACGAGCAGTACTTC. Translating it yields CSVTGTGASYEQYF.

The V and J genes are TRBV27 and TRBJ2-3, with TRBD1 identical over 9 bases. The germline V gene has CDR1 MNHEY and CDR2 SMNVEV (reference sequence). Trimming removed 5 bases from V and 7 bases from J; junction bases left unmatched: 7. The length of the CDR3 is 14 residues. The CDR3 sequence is CASSRQGDRNTQYF. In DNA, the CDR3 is TGTGCCAGCAGTCGACAGGGGGATCGAAATACGCAGTATTTT.

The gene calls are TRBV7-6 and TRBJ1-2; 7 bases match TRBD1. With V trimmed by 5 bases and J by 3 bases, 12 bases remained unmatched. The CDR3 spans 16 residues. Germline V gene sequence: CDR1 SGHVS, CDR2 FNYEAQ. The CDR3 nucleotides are TGTGCCAGCAGCCCCGCGCTCGCGAGGGGGCACTATGGCTACACCTTC. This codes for CASSPALARGHYGYTF.

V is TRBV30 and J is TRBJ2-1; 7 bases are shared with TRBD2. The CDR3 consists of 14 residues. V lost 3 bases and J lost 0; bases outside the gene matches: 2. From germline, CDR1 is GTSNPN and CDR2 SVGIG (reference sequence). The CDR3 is CAWSRDYSYNEQFF. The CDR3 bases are TGTGCCTGGAGCAGGGACTACTCCTACAATGAGCAGTTCTTC.

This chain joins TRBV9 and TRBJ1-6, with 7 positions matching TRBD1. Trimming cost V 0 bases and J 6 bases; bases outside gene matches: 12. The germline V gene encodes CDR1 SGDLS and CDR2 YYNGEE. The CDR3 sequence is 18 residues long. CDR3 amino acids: CASSVGGGAGGLNSPLHF. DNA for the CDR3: TGTGCCAGCAGCGTAGGTGGCGGGGCAGGGGGGCTTAATTCACCCCTCCACTTT.

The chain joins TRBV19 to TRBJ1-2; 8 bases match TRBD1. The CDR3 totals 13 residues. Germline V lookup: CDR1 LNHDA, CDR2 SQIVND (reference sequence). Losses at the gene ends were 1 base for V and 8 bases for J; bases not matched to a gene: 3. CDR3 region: CASSIGQGTGYTF. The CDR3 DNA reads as TGTGCCAGTAGTATAGGACAGGGGACGGGCTACACCTTC.

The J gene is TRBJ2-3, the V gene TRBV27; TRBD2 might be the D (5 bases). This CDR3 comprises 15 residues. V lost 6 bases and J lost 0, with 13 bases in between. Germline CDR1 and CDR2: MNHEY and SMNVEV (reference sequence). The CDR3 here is CASRFRGLSTDTQYF. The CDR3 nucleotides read TGTGCCAGCAGATTTAGAGGGCTCAGCACAGATACGCAGTATTTT.

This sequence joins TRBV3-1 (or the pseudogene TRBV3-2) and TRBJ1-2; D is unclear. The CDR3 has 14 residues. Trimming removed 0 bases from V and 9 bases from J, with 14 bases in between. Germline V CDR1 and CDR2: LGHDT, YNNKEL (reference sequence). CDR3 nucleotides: TGTGCCAGCAGCCAAGAAGCGAGGGTTAAAAGCTACACCTTC. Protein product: CASSQEARVKSYTF.

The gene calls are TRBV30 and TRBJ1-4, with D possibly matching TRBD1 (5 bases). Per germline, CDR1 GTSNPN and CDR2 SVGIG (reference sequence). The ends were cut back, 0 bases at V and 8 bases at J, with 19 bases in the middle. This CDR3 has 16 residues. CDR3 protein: CAWSVVGHSAGEKLFF. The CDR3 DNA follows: TGTGCCTGGAGTGTAGTAGGACATTCCGCGGGGGAAAAACTGTTTTTT. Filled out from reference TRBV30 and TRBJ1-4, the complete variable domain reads SQTIHQWPATLVQPVGSPLSLECTVEGTSNPNLYWYRQAAGRGLQLLFYSVGIGQISSEVPQNLSASRPQDRQFILSSKKLLLSDSGFYLCAWSVVGHSAGEKLFFGSGTQLSVL.

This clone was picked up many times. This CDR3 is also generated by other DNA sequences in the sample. Here the CDR3 reads CASSDRGGKPLHF. The CDR3 DNA reads TGCGCCAGCAGTGACAGGGGTGGTAAACCCCTCCACTTT. The chain has TRBV4-1 and TRBJ1-6, with 8 bases matching TRBD1. Germline CDR1 reads MGHRA; CDR2 reads YSYEKL. The V gene end was trimmed by 6 bases and the J gene end by 12 bases; junction bases not matched to a gene: 7. This CDR3 is 13 amino acids long.